These 4 T cell receptor beta chains originate from one sample sequenced in a study of a mutant IDH1 vaccine in newly diagnosed glioma. As to time point: week 23, last vaccination. The investigators gave 300 ug of mutant IDH1 20-mer peptide in each vaccine dose, together with topical imiquimod. Method: immunoSEQ multiplex PCR; TCRdb's copy keeps in-frame clones and lacks some. This sample has 55,000 or so clones, with 75% to 90% found just once. These receptors are not linked to any known antigen. Sequencing was performed on PBMCs, taken from a glioma patient whose treatment included an IDH1 peptide vaccine. The receptors originated from a man in his forties or fifties with glioma.

This sequence joins TRBV7-2 and TRBJ2-7; the D call may be TRBD1 or TRBD2 (5 bases each). CDR3 size: 17 residues. Trimming took off 4 bases at V and 1 base at J, with 20 bases between the two ends. Germline loops: CDR1 SGHTA, CDR2 FQGNSA. The CDR3 DNA follows: TGTGCCAGCAGCTCCCGCCCCGGGACGAAGAGGTCCTACGAGCAGTACTTC. Translation: CASSSRPGTKRSYEQYF.

This clone was picked up one time. V gene TRBV6-6 combines with J gene TRBJ1-4; D may be TRBD1 (5 bases). CDR3 length: 14 amino acids. Trimming shortened V by 4 bases and J by 8 bases, and 14 bases separated the two germline ends. From germline, CDR1 is MNHNY and CDR2 SVGAGI (reference sequence). CDR3: CASSSGGGREKLFF. Written as DNA, the CDR3 is TGTGCCAGCAGTTCGGGGGGGGGAAGGGAAAAACTGTTTTTT.

This chain uses TRBV7-9 with TRBJ1-4, with 7 nucleotides matching TRBD1. The length of the CDR3 is 15 residues. Germline CDR1 SEHNR, CDR2 FQNEAQ (reference sequence). The V segment lost 5 bases and the J segment 7 bases; nucleotides outside the gene matches: 10. CDR3 coding DNA: TGTGCCAGCAGCCAGGGGGGGATTAGAGGTGAAAAACTGTTTTTT. Translated, it gives CASSQGGIRGEKLFF.

The rearrangement links TRBV25-1 to TRBJ2-5, with 8 nucleotides matching TRBD1. The V gene's germline CDR1 is MGHDK and CDR2 SYGVNS. V was pared by 5 bases and J by 2 bases, with 4 bases of the junction left unmatched. The length of the CDR3 is 14 residues. The CDR3 DNA sequence: TGTGCCAGCAGTCCACGGACAGGGCAAGAGACCCAGTACTTC. This sequence encodes CASSPRTGQETQYF.